This T cell receptor (beta chain) comes out of a study of patients and donors after allogeneic stem cell transplantation (TCRdb year 2020). The library was built by means of RT-PCR. Sequencing used a NextSeq 550. TCRdb handled the public reads itself, with Q25 trimming in fastp and clone calling in MiXCR, and kept productive beta chains. Rows are combined by CDR3 protein, so each entry shows the most common genes and DNA. Counted in this sample were about a million distinct CDR3 sequences; 15% to 20% of them appeared once. The top ten clones comprise around 6% of the sample. In the germline V gene (reference sequence), CDR1 corresponds to LNHDA and CDR2 to SQIVND. Clipping removes 4 bases from V and 2 bases from J, with 3 as the unmatched junction base count. The CDR3, cysteine through phenylalanine, is 14 amino acids long. This entry keeps only the CDR3 DNA: 42 bases, framed from base 1. This clonotype was recorded at least ten times. Its antigen is not yet known. Base-call qualities are not available, and no considerably larger clone is one nucleotide away.

This TCR came from a human donor who was either an allogeneic HSCT recipient or a stem cell or donor lymphocyte infusion donor (not recorded which). It is not recorded whose cells these are; they may come from a transplant donor. This sequence uses TRBV19 and TRBJ2-5; 8 central bases correspond to TRBD1. The specimen sequenced was blood, either unsorted or a sorted T cell fraction (not recorded which). The DNA sequence reads TGTGCCAGTAGTAGGGACAGGCGACAAGAGACCCAGTACTTC. Its amino acids are CASSRDRRQETQYF.